This passage covers 13 T cell receptor beta chains from one sample sequenced in a study of T cell changes during pregnancy in multiple sclerosis. The assay was immunoSEQ multiplex PCR, and TCRdb's table has in-frame clones only and misses some. The table includes 79,000 or so clones, roughly nine tenths detected once. The sample in question was peripheral blood, obtained before pregnancy. The receptor source for this set is a female donor with multiple sclerosis, enrolled in a pregnancy study.

The sample holds a few counts of this clone. V gene TRBV4-1 combines with J gene TRBJ2-2; weak D call: TRBD1 (6 bases). Germline-derived CDR1 and CDR2 are MGHRA and YSYEKL. This CDR3 has 15 amino acids. Between the trimmed V and J ends, which lost 5 bases and 0 bases, there was a span of 10 bases. Here the CDR3 reads CASSKTGPNTGELFF. CDR3 nucleotide sequence: TGCGCCAGCAGCAAGACAGGACCGAACACCGGGGAGCTGTTTTTT.

The DNA for the CDR3 is TGTGCCAGCAGCGCCACAGGAGTCCAAGAGACCCAGTACTTC. Encoded protein: CASSATGVQETQYF. The chain couples TRBV7-7 to TRBJ2-5; a possible D gene is TRBD1 (5 bases). This CDR3 has 14 amino acids. V dropped 5 bases and J dropped 1 base, with 11 bases sitting between them. CDR1 SSHAT and CDR2 FNYEAQ come from the germline V gene (reference sequence).

The rearrangement uses TRBV27 and TRBJ1-2, with D uncertain. The germline V gene encodes CDR1 MNHEY and CDR2 SMNVEV (reference sequence). CDR3 length equals 13 residues. Trimming pared 4 bases from V and 0 bases from J, leaving 6 bases between. CDR3 DNA: TGTGCCAGCAGTTCTTACTCTAACTATGGCTACACCTTC. Its translation is CASSSYSNYGYTF.

The chain combines TRBV30 with TRBJ1-4, with D possibly being TRBD1 (5 bases). Germline CDR1 reads GTSNPN; CDR2 reads SVGIG (reference sequence). CDR3 length equals 12 residues. V dropped 0 bases and J dropped 11 bases, with 10 bases sitting between them. The CDR3 protein is CAWSVGGVKLFF. The CDR3 DNA follows: TGTGCCTGGAGTGTCGGGGGGGTTAAACTGTTTTTT.

J is TRBJ1-5 and V is TRBV7-3; unclear D gene. The V and J ends lost 0 bases and 3 bases respectively, with 30 bases between them. The CDR3 totals 22 residues. The germline V gene has CDR1 SGHTA and CDR2 FQGTGA. The CDR3 DNA is TGTGCCAGCAGCTTAACGTACTCTCTCGGCAGGAACCCAATATTACCCAATCAGCCCCAGCATTTT. Translation: CASSLTYSLGRNPILPNQPQHF.

The rearrangement joins TRBV5-1 to TRBJ1-1; TRBD1 agrees at 10 bases. The CDR3 is 15 amino acids. The germline gives CDR1 SGHRS, CDR2 YFSETQ. V dropped 4 bases and J dropped 5; count of bases not matched to a gene: 8. DNA of the CDR3: TGCGCCAGCAGCCCCCCGGGACAGGGGATGACTGAAGCTTTCTTT. This codes for CASSPPGQGMTEAFF.

This chain links TRBV6-1 with TRBJ2-4; 8 bases line up with TRBD1. The CDR3 is 14 amino acids. The V segment lost 6 bases and the J segment 6 bases; nucleotides outside the gene matches: 7. Germline loops: CDR1 MNHNS, CDR2 SASEGT. The CDR3 DNA sequence: TGTGCCAGCAGAGCGAGACAGGGGTCAAACATTCAGTACTTC. It codes for CASRARQGSNIQYF.

The gene calls are TRBV19 and TRBJ2-3, with D perhaps TRBD2 (6 bases). The CDR3 sequence is 16 residues long. Germline CDR1 LNHDA, CDR2 SQIVND (reference sequence). Trimming cost V 8 bases and J 1 base, with 19 bases left between them. The CDR3 loop reads CASSRRDGSGTDTQYF. The CDR3 nucleotides are TGTGCCAGTTCCCGGCGGGACGGCTCTGGCACAGATACGCAGTATTTT.

This chain uses TRBV19 with TRBJ2-7, with 7 bases lining up with TRBD1. Per the germline V gene, CDR1 is LNHDA and CDR2 is SQIVND (reference sequence). J lost 1 base, V lost 2 bases, and 2 bases had no gene match. This CDR3 spans 14 amino acids. CDR3 DNA: TGTGCCAGTAGTATATCGGGACAGTCCTACGAGCAGTACTTC. It translates to CASSISGQSYEQYF. Full variable domain (missing parts from reference TRBV19 and TRBJ2-7): DGGITQSPKYLFRKEGQNVTLSCEQNLNHDAMYWYRQDPGQGLRLIYYSQIVNDFQKGDIAEGYSVSREKKESFPLTVTSAQKNPTAFYLCASSISGQSYEQYFGPGTRLTVT.

This chain links TRBV7-6 with TRBJ2-7; 7 bases agree with TRBD1. With V trimmed by 1 base and J by 2 bases, 5 bases remained unmatched. From germline, CDR1 is SGHVS and CDR2 FNYEAQ. The CDR3 runs to 15 residues. The CDR3 nucleotides are TGTGCCAGCAGCTTAGGGCAGGGGGTAACCTACGAGCAGTACTTC. This gives the protein CASSLGQGVTYEQYF. Filled out from reference TRBV7-6 and TRBJ2-7, the complete variable domain reads GAGVSQSPRYKVTKRGQDVALRCDPISGHVSLYWYRQALGQGPEFLTYFNYEAQQDKSGLPNDRFSAERPEGSISTLTIQRTEQRDSAMYRCASSLGQGVTYEQYFGPGTRLTVT.

This clone was observed a few times. V and J are TRBV5-6 and TRBJ1-5; a possible D gene is TRBD1 (6 bases). The ends were cut back, 0 bases at V and 7 bases at J, with 11 bases in the middle. In germline, CDR1 is SGHDT, CDR2 YYEEEE. The CDR3 has 14 amino acids. The CDR3 nucleotides are TGTGCCAGCAGCTTGGGGGCAGGGGTCCAGCCCCAGCATTTT. Protein product: CASSLGAGVQPQHF.

V gene TRBV7-2 combines with J gene TRBJ1-5, with 7 bases that match TRBD1. The CDR3 runs 15 residues. V was clipped by 5 bases and J by 2 bases; unmatched bases: 6. Per germline, CDR1 SGHTA and CDR2 FQGNSA. CDR3 in DNA: TGTGCCAGCAGCCCTACAGGGGCTCGCAATCAGCCCCAGCATTTT. Translated, it gives CASSPTGARNQPQHF.

The chain recombines TRBV30 with TRBJ2-5; D unresolved. The last part of the DNA fits TRBJ2-7 better; the J call may be wrong. The CDR3 length is 12 residues. Germline V gene sequence: CDR1 GTSNPN, CDR2 SVGIG (reference sequence). The CDR3 DNA reads as TGTGCCTGGAGTGAATTGAGCTACGAGCAGTACTTC. It specifies CAWSELSYEQYF.